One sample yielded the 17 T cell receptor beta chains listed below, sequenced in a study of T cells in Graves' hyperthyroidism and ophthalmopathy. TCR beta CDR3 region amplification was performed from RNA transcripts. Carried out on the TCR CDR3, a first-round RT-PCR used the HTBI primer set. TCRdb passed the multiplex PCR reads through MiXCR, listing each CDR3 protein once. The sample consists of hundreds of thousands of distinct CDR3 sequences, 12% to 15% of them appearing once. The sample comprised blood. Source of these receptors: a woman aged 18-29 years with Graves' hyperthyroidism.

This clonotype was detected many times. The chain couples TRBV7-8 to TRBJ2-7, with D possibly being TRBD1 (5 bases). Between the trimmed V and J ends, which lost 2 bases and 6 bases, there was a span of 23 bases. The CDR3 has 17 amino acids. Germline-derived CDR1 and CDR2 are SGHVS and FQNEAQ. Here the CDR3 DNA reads TGTGCCAGCAGCTTAACGTTTGGGGCAGAGACAGTGATCGAGCAGTACTTC. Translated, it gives CASSLTFGAETVIEQYF. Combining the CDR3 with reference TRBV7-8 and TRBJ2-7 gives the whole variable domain GAGVSQSPRYKVAKRGQDVALRCDPISGHVSLFWYQQALGQGPEFLTYFQNEAQLDKSGLPSDRFFAERPEGSVSTLKIQRTQQEDSAVYLCASSLTFGAETVIEQYFGPGTRLTVT.

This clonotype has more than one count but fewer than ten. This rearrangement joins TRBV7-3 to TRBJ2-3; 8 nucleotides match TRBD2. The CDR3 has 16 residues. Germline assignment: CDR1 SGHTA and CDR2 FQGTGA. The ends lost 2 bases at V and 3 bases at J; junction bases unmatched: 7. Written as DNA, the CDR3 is TGTGCCAGCAGCTTATTTCCCAGCGGGAGAACAGATACGCAGTATTTT. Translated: CASSLFPSGRTDTQYF.

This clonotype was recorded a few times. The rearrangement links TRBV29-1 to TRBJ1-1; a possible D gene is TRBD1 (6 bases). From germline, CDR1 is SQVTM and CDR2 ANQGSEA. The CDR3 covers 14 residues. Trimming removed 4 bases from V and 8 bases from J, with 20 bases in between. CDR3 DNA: TGCAGCGTTGCCCCCCTGACAGGCCTCCAAGAAGCTTTCTTT. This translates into CSVAPLTGLQEAFF. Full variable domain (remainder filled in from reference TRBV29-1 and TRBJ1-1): SAVISQKPSRDICQRGTSLTIQCQVDSQVTMMFWYRQQPGQSLTLIATANQGSEATYESGFVIDKFPISRPNLTFSTLTVSNMSPEDSSIYLCSVAPLTGLQEAFFGQGTRLTVV.

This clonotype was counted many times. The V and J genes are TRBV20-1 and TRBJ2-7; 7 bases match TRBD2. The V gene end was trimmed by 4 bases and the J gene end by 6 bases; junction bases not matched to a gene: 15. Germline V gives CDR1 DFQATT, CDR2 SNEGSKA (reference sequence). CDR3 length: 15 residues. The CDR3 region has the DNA TGCAGTGCTACCCAGACTAGCAGGGTATTGAGCGAGCAGTACTTC. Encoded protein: CSATQTSRVLSEQYF.

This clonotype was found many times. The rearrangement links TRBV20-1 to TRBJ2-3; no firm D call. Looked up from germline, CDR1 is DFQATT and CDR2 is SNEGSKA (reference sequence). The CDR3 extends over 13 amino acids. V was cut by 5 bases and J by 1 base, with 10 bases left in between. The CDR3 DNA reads TGCAGTGCTCGCGGCCAGGGCACAGATACGCAGTATTTT. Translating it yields CSARGQGTDTQYF.

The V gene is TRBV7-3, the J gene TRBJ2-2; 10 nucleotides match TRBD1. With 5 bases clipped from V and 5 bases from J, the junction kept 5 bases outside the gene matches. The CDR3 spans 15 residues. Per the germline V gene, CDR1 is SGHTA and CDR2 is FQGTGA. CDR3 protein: CASSSGTGVTGELFF. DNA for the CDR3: TGTGCCAGCAGCAGCGGGACAGGGGTAACCGGGGAGCTGTTTTTT.

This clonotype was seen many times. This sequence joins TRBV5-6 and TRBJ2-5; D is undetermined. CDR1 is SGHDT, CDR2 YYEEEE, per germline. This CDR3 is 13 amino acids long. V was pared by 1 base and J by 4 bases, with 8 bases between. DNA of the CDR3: TGTGCCAGCAGCTTGCGTGGTACAGAGACCCAGTACTTC. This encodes CASSLRGTETQYF. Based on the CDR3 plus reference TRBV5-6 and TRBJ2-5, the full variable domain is DAGVTQSPTHLIKTRGQQVTLRCSPKSGHDTVSWYQQALGQGPQFIFQYYEEEERQRGNFPDRFSGHQFPNYSSELNVNALLLGDSALYLCASSLRGTETQYFGPGTRLLVL.

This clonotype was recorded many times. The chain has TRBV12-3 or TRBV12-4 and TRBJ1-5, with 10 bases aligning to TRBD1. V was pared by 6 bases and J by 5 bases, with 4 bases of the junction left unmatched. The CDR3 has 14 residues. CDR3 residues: CASRYGTGDQPQHF. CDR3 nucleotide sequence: TGTGCCAGCAGGTACGGGACAGGGGATCAGCCCCAGCATTTT.

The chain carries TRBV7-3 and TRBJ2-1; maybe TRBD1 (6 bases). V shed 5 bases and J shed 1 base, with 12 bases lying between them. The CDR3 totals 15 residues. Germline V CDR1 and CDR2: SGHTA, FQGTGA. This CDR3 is CASSRRDTSYNEQFF. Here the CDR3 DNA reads TGTGCCAGCAGCCGTCGGGACACTTCCTACAATGAGCAGTTCTTC. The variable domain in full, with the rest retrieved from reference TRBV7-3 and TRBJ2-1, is GAGVSQTPSNKVTEKGKYVELRCDPISGHTALYWYRQSLGQGPEFLIYFQGTGAADDSGLPNDRFFAVRPEGSVSTLKIQRTERGDSAVYLCASSRRDTSYNEQFFGPGTRLTVL.

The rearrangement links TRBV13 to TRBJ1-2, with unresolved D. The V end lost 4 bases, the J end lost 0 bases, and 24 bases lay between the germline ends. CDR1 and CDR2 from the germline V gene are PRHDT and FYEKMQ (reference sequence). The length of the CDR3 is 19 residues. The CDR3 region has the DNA TGTGCCAGCAGCTCCCGGTCAGCGCTCCTAATGATCACTAACTATGGCTACACCTTC. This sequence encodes CASSSRSALLMITNYGYTF.

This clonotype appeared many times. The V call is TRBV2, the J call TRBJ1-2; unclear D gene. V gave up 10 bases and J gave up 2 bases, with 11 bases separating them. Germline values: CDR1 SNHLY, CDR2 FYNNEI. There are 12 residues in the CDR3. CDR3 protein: CANTPGNYGYTF. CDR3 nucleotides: TGTGCCAATACACCGGGGAACTATGGCTACACCTTC.

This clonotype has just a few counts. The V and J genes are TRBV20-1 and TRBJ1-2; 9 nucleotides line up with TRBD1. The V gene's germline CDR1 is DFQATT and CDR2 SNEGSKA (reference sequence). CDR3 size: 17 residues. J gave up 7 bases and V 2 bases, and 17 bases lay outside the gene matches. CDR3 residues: CSARFYITGQGSPGYTF. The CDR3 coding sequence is TGCAGTGCTAGATTTTATATCACGGGACAGGGAAGCCCTGGCTACACCTTC.

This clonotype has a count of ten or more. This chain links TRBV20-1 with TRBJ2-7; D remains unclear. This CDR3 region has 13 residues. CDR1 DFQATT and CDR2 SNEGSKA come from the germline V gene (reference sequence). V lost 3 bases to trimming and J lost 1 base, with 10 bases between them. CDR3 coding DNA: TGCAGTGCTAGTGATGACAAGTCCTACGAGCAGTACTTC. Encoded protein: CSASDDKSYEQYF.

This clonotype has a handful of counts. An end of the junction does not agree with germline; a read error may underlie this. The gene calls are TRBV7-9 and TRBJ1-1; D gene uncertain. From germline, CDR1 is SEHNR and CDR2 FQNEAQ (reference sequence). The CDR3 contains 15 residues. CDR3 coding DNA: TGTGTCAGCAGCTTAGATCGGTTTAGTAACACTGAAGCTTTCTTT. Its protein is CVSSLDRFSNTEAFF.

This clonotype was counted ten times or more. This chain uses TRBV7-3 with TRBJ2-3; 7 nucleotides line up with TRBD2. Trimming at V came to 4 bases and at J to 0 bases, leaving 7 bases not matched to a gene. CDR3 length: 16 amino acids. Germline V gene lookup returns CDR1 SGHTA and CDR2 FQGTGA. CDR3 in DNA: TGTGCCAGCAGCTCGCGGGGCGGGAGTAGCACAGATACGCAGTATTTT. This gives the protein CASSSRGGSSTDTQYF.

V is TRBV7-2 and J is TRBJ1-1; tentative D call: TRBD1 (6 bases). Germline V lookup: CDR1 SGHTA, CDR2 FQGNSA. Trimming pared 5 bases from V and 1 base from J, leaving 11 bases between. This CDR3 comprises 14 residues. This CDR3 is CASSPHRENTEAFF. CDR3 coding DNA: TGTGCCAGCAGCCCCCACAGGGAGAACACTGAAGCTTTCTTT.

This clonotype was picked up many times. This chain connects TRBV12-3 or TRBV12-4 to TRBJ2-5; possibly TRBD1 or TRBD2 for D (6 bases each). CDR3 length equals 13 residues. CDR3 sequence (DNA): TGTGCTTCAGCATGGGGGGCGCGGGAGACCCAGTACTTC. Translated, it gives CASAWGARETQYF.